These 13 T cell receptor beta chains were sequenced from one sample in a study of beta chain features in type 1 diabetes. The authors reverse transcribed all of the isolated RNA, so sequencing captured expressed TCRB transcripts. Sequenced by immunoSEQ multiplex PCR; TCRdb stores in-frame clones only, minus some. This table holds some 360,000 clones, less than 20% found once. Source material: naive CD4+ T cells from blood. The receptors originated from a young woman in good health.

This chain joins TRBV29-1 and TRBJ2-1, with D possibly matching TRBD2 (5 bases). V was shortened by 8 bases and J by 3 bases, with 14 bases between the two germline ends. The CDR3 is 13 amino acids. Per germline, CDR1 SQVTM and CDR2 ANQGSEA. CDR3 protein: CSFRTSDYNEQFF. As DNA, the CDR3 is TGCAGCTTTCGGACTTCCGACTACAATGAGCAGTTCTTC.

In its sample, this clone was seen a few times. Written as DNA, the CDR3 is TGTGCCAGCAGTGCGGGACAGGGCACTGAAGCTTTCTTT. Its translation is CASSAGQGTEAFF. The chain links TRBV25-1 to TRBJ1-1, with TRBD1 matching 9 bases. This CDR3 spans 13 amino acids. Per the germline V gene, CDR1 is MGHDK and CDR2 is SYGVNS. The V gene end was trimmed by 4 bases and the J gene end by 4 bases; junction bases not matched to a gene: 1.

The chain has TRBV28 and TRBJ2-7, with D possibly TRBD2 on 7 matching bases. This CDR3 spans 13 amino acids. Between the trimmed V and J ends, which lost 9 bases and 6 bases, there was a span of 18 bases. Germline assignment: CDR1 MDHEN and CDR2 SYDVKM. The CDR3 nucleotides read TGTGCCAGTCTTCCAGGGGCTAGCGGCGAGCAGTACTTC. As protein: CASLPGASGEQYF.

V usage is TRBV27 and J usage is TRBJ2-7; D is perhaps TRBD1 (6 bases). Between the trimmed V and J ends, which lost 5 bases and 7 bases, there was a span of 24 bases. This CDR3 region has 16 residues. Germline V gene lookup returns CDR1 MNHEY and CDR2 SMNVEV (reference sequence). The CDR3 region has the DNA TGTGCCAGCAGTGTATACGGGACACGAGGGTCCTGGGAGCAGTACTTC. Amino acids: CASSVYGTRGSWEQYF.

The chain employs TRBV11-3 and TRBJ2-5; 8 nucleotides line up with TRBD1. The CDR3 contains 14 residues. V trimming: 1 base; J trimming: 3 bases; junction bases outside the gene matches: 1. In germline, CDR1 is SGHNT, CDR2 YENEEA. The CDR3 DNA sequence: TGTGCCAGCAGCTTAGGACAGGGGAAAGAGACCCAGTACTTC. Residues: CASSLGQGKETQYF.

This clone was detected only a few times. The V call is TRBV18, the J call TRBJ2-1, with 9 bases aligning to TRBD2. The CDR3 extends over 15 amino acids. From germline, CDR1 is KGHSH and CDR2 LQKENI. V gave up 0 bases and J gave up 8 bases; unmatched junction bases: 5. CDR3 loop: CASSPPGLANDEQFF. The CDR3 region has the DNA TGTGCCAGCTCACCACCGGGACTAGCTAACGATGAGCAGTTCTTC.

This clone was observed a few times. This sequence joins TRBV7-2 and TRBJ2-3; 10 bases map to TRBD2. V gave up 7 bases and J gave up 5 bases; unmatched junction bases: 6. There are 14 residues in the CDR3. Germline V gives CDR1 SGHTA, CDR2 FQGNSA. In nucleotides, the CDR3 is TGTGCCAGCACCCAAGGGACTAGCGAAGATACGCAGTATTTT. It yields the protein CASTQGTSEDTQYF.

The genes are TRBV30 and TRBJ2-7; 10 positions agree with TRBD2. Germline values: CDR1 GTSNPN, CDR2 SVGIG (reference sequence). The CDR3 spans 15 residues. V lost 2 bases to trimming and J lost 6 bases; unmatched junction nucleotides: 10. CDR3 sequence (DNA): TGTGCCTGGAGTCTACTAGCGGGAACAACTGGCGAGCAGTACTTC. This sequence encodes CAWSLLAGTTGEQYF.

This chain joins TRBV5-1 and TRBJ1-1; tentative D call: TRBD1 (6 bases). Germline V CDR1 and CDR2: SGHRS, YFSETQ. Trimming removed 9 bases at V and 1 base at J, with 13 bases between. The CDR3 contains 13 residues. The DNA of the CDR3 is TGCGCCACCCGGGACACCCCGAACACTGAAGCTTTCTTT. Amino acid sequence: CATRDTPNTEAFF.

This clone appeared a few times. The V call is TRBV18, the J call TRBJ1-2; maybe TRBD1 (5 bases). CDR1 is KGHSH and CDR2 is LQKENI in the germline V gene. V was cut by 3 bases and J by 3 bases, with 17 bases left in between. The CDR3 consists of 16 residues. CDR3 in amino acids: CASSPYFPQEYYGYTF. CDR3 bases: TGTGCCAGCTCACCCTATTTTCCACAGGAGTACTATGGCTACACCTTC. Looking up the rest from reference TRBV18 and TRBJ1-2 gives the full variable domain: NAGVMQNPRHLVRRRGQEARLRCSPMKGHSHVYWYRQLPEEGLKFMVYLQKENIIDESGMPKERFSAEFPKEGPSILRIQQVVRGDSAAYFCASSPYFPQEYYGYTFGSGTRLTVV.

This clone appeared a few times. The chain couples TRBV2 to TRBJ2-1, with 9 bases fitting TRBD1. Germline V gene data show CDR1 as SNHLY and CDR2 as FYNNEI. V shed 10 bases and J 5 bases; nucleotides not matched to a gene: 15. This CDR3 is 16 amino acids long. This chain's CDR3 is CATPDPGQGRNNEQFF. The CDR3 DNA follows: TGTGCCACCCCCGATCCGGGACAGGGCAGGAACAATGAGCAGTTCTTC.

CDR3 coding DNA: TGTGCCAGCAGCGTAGGTCAGGTCAATGAAAAACTGTTTTTT. It specifies CASSVGQVNEKLFF. This chain links TRBV9 with TRBJ1-4; D unresolved. CDR1 is SGDLS, CDR2 YYNGEE, per germline. Trimming pared 0 bases from V and 5 bases from J, leaving 8 bases between. This CDR3 has 14 residues.

The chain has TRBV4-2 and TRBJ2-1, with a tentative D call TRBD2 (6 bases). Germline V CDR1 and CDR2: LGHNA, YNFKEQ. The CDR3 runs to 14 residues. Trimming pared 7 bases from V and 4 bases from J, leaving 14 bases between. The CDR3 nucleotides are TGTGCCAGCACCACGGGGGAGCTTTACAATGAGCAGTTCTTC. This translates into CASTTGELYNEQFF.